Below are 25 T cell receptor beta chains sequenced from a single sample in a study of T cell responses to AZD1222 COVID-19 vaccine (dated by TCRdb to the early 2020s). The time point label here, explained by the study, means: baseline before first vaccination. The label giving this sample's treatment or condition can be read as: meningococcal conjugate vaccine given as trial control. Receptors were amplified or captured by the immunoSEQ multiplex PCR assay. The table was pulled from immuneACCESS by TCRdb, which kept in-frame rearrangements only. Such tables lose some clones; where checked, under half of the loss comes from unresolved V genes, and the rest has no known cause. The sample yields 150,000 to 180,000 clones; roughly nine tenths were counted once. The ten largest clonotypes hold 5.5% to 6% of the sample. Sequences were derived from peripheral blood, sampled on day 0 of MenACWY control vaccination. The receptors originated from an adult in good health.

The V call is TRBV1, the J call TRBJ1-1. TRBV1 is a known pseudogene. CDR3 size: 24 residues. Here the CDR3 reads CTSSQDIVPGVQETAGGPDTEAFF. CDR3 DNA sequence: TGCACCAGCAGCCAAGATATCGTCCCCGGCGTGCAGGAGACCGCGGGGGGCCCTGACACTGAAGCTTTCTTT.

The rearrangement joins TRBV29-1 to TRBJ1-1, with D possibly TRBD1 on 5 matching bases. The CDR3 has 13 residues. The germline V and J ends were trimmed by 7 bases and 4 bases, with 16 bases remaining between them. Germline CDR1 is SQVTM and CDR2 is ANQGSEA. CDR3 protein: CSGRQSSSTEAFF. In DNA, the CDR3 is TGCAGCGGCAGACAGAGTTCTTCCACTGAAGCTTTCTTT. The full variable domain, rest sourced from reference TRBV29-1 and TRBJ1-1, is SAVISQKPSRDICQRGTSLTIQCQVDSQVTMMFWYRQQPGQSLTLIATANQGSEATYESGFVIDKFPISRPNLTFSTLTVSNMSPEDSSIYLCSGRQSSSTEAFFGQGTRLTVV.

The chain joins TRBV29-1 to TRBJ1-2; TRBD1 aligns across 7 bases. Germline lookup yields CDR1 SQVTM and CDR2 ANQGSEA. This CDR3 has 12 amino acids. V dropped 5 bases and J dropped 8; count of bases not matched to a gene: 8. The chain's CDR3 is CSVLQGTLGYTF. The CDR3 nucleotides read TGCAGCGTTTTACAGGGGACTCTCGGCTACACCTTC.

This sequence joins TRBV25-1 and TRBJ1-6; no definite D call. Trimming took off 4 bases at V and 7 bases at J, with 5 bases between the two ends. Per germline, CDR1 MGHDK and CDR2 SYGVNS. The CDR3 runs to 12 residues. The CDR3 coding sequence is TGTGCCAGCAGTGCCCAAAATTCACCCCTCCACTTT. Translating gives CASSAQNSPLHF.

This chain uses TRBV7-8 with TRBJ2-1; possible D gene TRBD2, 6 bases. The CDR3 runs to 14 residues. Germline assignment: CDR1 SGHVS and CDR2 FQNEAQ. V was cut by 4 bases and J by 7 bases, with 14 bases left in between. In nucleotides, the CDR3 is TGTGCCAGCAGCTGGAGGGTTTCGAGAAATGAGCAGTTCTTC. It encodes CASSWRVSRNEQFF. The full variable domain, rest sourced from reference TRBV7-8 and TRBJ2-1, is GAGVSQSPRYKVAKRGQDVALRCDPISGHVSLFWYQQALGQGPEFLTYFQNEAQLDKSGLPSDRFFAERPEGSVSTLKIQRTQQEDSAVYLCASSWRVSRNEQFFGPGTRLTVL.

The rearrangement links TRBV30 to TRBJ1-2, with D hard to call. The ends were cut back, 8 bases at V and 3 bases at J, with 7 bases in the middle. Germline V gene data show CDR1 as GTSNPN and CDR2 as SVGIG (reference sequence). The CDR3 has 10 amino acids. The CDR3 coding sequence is TGTGCCCTAGCTTACTATGGCTACACCTTC. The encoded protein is CALAYYGYTF. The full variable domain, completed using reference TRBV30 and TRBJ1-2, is SQTIHQWPATLVQPVGSPLSLECTVEGTSNPNLYWYRQAAGRGLQLLFYSVGIGQISSEVPQNLSASRPQDRQFILSSKKLLLSDSGFYLCALAYYGYTFGSGTRLTVV.

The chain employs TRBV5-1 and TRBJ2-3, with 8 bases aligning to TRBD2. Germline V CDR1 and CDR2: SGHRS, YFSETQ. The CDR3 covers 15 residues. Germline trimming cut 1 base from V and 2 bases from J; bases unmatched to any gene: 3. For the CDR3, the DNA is TGCGCCAGCAGCTTGTTAGCGGGGATCACAGATACGCAGTATTTT. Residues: CASSLLAGITDTQYF.

CDR3 region: CASSIDLTELLAFSGNTIYF. The CDR3 DNA follows: TGTGCCAGTAGTATAGATCTGACAGAACTTTTGGCTTTCTCTGGAAACACCATATATTTT. This chain joins TRBV19 and TRBJ1-3, with D tentatively TRBD1 (5 bases). Looked up from germline, CDR1 is LNHDA and CDR2 is SQIVND (reference sequence). The V gene lost 0 bases and the J gene lost 0 bases, with 21 bases spanning the gap. This CDR3 spans 20 amino acids.

CDR3 DNA: TGTGCCAGCAGTCAACGACGGAAAGGCGGGGAGCTGTTTTTT. Amino acid sequence: CASSQRRKGGELFF. The V call is TRBV27, the J call TRBJ2-2; D call uncertain. CDR3 size: 14 residues. Germline loops: CDR1 MNHEY, CDR2 SMNVEV (reference sequence). V lost 5 bases and J 7 bases, leaving 14 bases between the germline ends.

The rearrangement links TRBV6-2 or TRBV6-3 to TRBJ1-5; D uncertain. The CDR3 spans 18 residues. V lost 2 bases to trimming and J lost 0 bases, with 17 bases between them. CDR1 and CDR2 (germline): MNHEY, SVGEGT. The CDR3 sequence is CASSYRAQGPHSNQPQHF. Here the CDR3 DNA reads TGTGCCAGCAGTTACCGGGCACAAGGGCCGCATAGCAATCAGCCCCAGCATTTT.

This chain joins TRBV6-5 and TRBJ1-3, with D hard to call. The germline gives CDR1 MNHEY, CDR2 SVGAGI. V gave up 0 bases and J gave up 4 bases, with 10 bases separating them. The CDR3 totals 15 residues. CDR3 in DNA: TGTGCCAGCAGTTACTCGACACAGAGAGGAAACACCATATATTTT. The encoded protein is CASSYSTQRGNTIYF.

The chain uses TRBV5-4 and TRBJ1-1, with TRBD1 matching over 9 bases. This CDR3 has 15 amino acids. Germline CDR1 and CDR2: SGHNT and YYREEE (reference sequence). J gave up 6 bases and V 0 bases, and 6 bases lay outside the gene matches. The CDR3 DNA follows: TGTGCCAGCAGCTTGGACCGACAGGGGGGGGCTGAAGCTTTCTTT. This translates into CASSLDRQGGAEAFF.

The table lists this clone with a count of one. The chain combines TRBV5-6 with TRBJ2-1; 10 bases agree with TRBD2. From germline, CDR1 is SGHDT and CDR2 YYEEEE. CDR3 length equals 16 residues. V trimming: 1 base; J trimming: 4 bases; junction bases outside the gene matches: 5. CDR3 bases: TGTGCCAGCAGCTTGCGTCGGACTAGCGGTTACAATGAGCAGTTCTTC. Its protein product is CASSLRRTSGYNEQFF.

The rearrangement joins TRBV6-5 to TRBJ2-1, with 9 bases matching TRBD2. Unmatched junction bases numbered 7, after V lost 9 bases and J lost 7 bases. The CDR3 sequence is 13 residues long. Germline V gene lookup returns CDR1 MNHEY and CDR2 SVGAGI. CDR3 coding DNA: TGTGCCAGTACTAGGCTAGCGGGGAATGAGCAGTTCTTC. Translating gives CASTRLAGNEQFF.

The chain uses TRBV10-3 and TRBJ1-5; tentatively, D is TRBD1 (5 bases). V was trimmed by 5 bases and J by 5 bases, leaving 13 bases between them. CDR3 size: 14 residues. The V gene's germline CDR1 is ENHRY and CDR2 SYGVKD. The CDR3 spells CAISSQGVDQPQHF. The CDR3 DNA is TGTGCCATCAGTTCTCAGGGTGTGGATCAGCCCCAGCATTTT.

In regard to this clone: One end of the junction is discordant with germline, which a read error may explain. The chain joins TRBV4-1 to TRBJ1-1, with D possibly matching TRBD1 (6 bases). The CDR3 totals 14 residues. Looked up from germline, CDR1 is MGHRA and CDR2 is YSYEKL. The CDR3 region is CATSQGGGYTEAFF. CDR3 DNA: TGCGCCACCAGCCAAGGGGGGGGGTACACTGAAGCTTTCTTT.

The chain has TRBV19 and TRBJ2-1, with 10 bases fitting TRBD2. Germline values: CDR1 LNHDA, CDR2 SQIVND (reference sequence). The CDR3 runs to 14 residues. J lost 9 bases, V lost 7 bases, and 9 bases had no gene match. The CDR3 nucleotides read TGTGCCAGTAAGGAAGGGGCTAGCGGGGGTGAGCAGTTCTTC. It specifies CASKEGASGGEQFF.

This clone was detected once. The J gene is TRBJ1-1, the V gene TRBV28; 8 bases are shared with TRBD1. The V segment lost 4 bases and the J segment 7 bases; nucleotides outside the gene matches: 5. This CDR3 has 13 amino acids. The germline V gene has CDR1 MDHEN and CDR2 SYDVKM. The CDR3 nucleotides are TGTGCCAGCAGTTACCCAGGGGGCGGTGAAGCTTTCTTT. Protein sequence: CASSYPGGGEAFF.

The CDR3, as DNA: TGTGCCAGCAGCAGGGCGGCTAGCGCCTACAATGAGCAGTTCTTC. Translating gives CASSRAASAYNEQFF. The chain is built from TRBV5-6 and TRBJ2-1; D perhaps matches TRBD2 (6 bases). Germline assignment: CDR1 SGHDT and CDR2 YYEEEE. V lost 4 bases and J lost 2, with 13 bases in between. The CDR3 totals 15 residues.

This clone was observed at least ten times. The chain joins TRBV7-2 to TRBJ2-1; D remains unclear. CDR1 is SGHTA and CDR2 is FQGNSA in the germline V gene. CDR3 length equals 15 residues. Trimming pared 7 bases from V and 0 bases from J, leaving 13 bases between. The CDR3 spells CASTLGQSSYNEQFF. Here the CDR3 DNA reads TGTGCCAGCACCCTAGGGCAAAGCTCCTACAATGAGCAGTTCTTC.

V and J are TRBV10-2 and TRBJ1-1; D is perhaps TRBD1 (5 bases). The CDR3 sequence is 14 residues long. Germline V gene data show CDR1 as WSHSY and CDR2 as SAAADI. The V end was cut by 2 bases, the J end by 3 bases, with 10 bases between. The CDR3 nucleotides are TGCGCCAGCAGTGAGCACCGCAGGGACACTGAAGCTTTCTTT. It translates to CASSEHRRDTEAFF.

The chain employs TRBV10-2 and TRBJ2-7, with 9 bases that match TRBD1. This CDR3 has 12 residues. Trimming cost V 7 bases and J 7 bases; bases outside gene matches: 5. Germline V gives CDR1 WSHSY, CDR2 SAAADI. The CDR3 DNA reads TGCGCCAGCATGGACAGGGGCGCTGAGCAGTACGTC. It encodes CASMDRGAEQYV.

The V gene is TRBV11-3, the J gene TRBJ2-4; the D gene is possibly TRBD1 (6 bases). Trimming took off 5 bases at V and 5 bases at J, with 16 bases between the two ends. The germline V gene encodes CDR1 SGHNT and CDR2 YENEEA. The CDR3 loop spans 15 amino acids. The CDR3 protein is CASSRELGAENIQYF. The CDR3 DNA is TGTGCCAGCAGCCGAGAGTTGGGGGCTGAAAACATTCAGTACTTC. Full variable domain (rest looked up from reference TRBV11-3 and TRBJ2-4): EAGVVQSPRYKIIEKKQPVAFWCNPISGHNTLYWYLQNLGQGPELLIRYENEEAVDDSQLPKDRFSAERLKGVDSTLKIQPAELGDSAVYLCASSRELGAENIQYFGAGTRLSVL.

The DNA of the CDR3 is TGTGACAACGGGACGGGAGATCTCTATCAACGCACAGATACGCAGTATTTT. Protein product: CDNGTGDLYQRTDTQYF. The chain recombines TRBV19 with TRBJ2-3; weak D call: TRBD2 (6 bases). This CDR3 comprises 17 residues. Germline CDR1 LNHDA, CDR2 SQIVND (reference sequence).

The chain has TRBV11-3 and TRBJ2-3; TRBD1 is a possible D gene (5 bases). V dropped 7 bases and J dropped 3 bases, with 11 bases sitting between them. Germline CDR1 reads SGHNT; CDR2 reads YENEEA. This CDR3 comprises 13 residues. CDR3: CASNAGQTDTQYF. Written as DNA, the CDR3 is TGTGCCAGCAACGCTGGACAAACAGATACGCAGTATTTT.